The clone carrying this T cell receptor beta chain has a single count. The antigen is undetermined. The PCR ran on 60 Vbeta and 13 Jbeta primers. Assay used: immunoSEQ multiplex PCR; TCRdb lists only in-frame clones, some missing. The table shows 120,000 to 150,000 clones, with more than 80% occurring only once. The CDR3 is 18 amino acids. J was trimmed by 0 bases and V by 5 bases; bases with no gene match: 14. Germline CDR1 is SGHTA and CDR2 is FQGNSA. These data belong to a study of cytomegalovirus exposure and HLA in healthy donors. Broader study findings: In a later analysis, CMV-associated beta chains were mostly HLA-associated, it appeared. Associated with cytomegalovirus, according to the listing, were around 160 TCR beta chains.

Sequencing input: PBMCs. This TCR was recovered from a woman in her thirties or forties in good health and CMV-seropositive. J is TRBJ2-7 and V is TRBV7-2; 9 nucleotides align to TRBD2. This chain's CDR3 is CASSHRLAVQLSSYEQYF. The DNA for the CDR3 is TGTGCCAGCAGCCACCGACTAGCGGTACAATTGAGCTCCTACGAGCAGTACTTC.